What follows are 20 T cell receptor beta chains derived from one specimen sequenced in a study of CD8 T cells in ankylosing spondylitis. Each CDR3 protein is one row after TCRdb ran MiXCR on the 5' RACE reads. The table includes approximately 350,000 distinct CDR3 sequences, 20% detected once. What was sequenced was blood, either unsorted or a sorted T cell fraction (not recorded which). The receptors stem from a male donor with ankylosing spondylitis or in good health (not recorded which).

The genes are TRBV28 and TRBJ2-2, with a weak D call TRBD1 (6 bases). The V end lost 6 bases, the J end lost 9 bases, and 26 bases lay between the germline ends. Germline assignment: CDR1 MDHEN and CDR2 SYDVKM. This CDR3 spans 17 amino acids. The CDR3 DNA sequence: TGTGCCAGCAGCCTCCCGGGACACTTCTATTCGAGCCGGGAGCTGTTTTTT. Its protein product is CASSLPGHFYSSRELFF.

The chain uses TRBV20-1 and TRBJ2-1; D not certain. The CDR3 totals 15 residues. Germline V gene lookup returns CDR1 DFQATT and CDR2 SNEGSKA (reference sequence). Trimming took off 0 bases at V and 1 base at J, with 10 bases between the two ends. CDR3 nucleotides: TGCAGTGCTAGAGATTACCAGGAATCCTACAATGAGCAGTTCTTC. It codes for CSARDYQESYNEQFF.

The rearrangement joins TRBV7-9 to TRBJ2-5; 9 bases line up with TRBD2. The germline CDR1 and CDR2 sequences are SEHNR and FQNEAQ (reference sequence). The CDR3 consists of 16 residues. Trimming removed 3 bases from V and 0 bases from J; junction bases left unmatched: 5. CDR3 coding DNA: TGTGCCAGCAGCTTTATGCTAGCGGGGTACCAAGAGACCCAGTACTTC. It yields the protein CASSFMLAGYQETQYF.

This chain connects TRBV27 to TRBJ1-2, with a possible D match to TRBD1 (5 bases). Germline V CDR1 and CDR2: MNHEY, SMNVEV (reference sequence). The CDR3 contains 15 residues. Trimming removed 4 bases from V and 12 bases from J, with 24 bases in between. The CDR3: CASSSRGPYFLEHTF. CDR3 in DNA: TGTGCCAGCAGTTCACGGGGACCATACTTCCTTGAGCACACCTTC.

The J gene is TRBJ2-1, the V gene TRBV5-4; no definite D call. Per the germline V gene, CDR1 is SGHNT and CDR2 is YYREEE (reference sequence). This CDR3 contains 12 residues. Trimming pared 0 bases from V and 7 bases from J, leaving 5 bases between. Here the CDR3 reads CASSLESNEQFF. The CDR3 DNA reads TGTGCCAGCAGCTTGGAGAGTAATGAGCAGTTCTTC.

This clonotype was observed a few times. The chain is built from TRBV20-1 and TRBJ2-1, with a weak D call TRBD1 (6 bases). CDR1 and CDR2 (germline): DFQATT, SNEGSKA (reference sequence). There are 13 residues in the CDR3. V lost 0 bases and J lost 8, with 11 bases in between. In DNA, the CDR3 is TGCAGTGCTAGAGATAGGGGGTTTCATGAGCAGTTCTTC. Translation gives CSARDRGFHEQFF.

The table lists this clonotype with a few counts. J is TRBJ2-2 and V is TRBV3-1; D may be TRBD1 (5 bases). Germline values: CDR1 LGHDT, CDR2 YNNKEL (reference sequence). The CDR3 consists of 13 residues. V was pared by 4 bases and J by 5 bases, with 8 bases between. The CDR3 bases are TGTGCCAGCAGCCGGGGCGAGACCGGGGAGCTGTTTTTT. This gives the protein CASSRGETGELFF.

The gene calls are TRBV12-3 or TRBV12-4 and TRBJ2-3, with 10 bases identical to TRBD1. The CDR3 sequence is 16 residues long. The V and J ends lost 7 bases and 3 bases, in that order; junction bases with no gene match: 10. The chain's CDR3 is CASTFPTGGLTDTQYF. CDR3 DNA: TGTGCCAGCACATTCCCGACAGGGGGCCTGACAGATACGCAGTATTTT.

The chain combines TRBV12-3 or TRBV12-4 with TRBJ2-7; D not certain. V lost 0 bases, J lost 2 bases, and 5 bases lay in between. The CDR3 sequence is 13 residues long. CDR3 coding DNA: TGTGCCAGCAGTTTAGCGTCGGCCTACGAGCAGTACTTC. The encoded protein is CASSLASAYEQYF.

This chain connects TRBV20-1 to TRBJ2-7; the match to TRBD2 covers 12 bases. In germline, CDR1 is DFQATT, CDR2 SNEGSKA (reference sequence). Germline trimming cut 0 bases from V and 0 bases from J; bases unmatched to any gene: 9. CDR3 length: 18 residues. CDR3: CSARESGLAGDSSYEQYF. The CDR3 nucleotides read TGCAGTGCTAGAGAGTCGGGACTAGCGGGTGATAGCTCCTACGAGCAGTACTTC.

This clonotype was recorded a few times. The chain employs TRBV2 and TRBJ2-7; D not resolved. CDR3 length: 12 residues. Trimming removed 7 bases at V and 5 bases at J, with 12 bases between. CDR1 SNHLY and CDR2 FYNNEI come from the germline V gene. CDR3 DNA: TGTGCCAGCAAGGGCCCGGCGAACGAGCAGTACTTC. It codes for CASKGPANEQYF.

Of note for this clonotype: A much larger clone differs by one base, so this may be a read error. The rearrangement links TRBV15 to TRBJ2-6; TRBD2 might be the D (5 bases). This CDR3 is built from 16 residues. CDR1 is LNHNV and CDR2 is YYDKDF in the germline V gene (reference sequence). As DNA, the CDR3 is TGTGCCACCAGCAGAGATCGGGGTTCTGGGACCAACGTCCTGACTTTC. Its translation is CATSRDRGSGTNVLTF.

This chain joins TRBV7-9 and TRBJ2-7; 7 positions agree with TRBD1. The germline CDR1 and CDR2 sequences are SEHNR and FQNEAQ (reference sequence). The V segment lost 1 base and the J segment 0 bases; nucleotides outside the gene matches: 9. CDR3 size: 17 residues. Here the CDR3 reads CASSLETGTVLSYEQYF. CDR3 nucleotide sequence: TGTGCCAGCAGCTTAGAAACCGGGACAGTCCTCTCCTACGAGCAGTACTTC.

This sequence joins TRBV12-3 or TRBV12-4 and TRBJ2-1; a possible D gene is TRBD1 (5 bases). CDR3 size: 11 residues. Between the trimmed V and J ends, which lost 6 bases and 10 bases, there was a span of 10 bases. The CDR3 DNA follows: TGTGCCAGCAGGCTGAGACAGGAGCAGTTCTTC. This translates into CASRLRQEQFF.

CDR3 DNA: TGCAGCGTTGTGCAGAACTCCTACGAGCAGTACTTC. Translation: CSVVQNSYEQYF. The chain couples TRBV29-1 to TRBJ2-7; D is ambiguous. The V end was cut by 4 bases, the J end by 0 bases, with 7 bases between. From germline, CDR1 is SQVTM and CDR2 ANQGSEA. The CDR3 is 12 amino acids.

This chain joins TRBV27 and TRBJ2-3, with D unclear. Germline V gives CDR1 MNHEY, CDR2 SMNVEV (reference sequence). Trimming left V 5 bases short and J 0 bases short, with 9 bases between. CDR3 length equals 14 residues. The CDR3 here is CASSTISSTDTQYF. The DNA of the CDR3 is TGTGCCAGCAGTACTATTTCTAGCACAGATACGCAGTATTTT.

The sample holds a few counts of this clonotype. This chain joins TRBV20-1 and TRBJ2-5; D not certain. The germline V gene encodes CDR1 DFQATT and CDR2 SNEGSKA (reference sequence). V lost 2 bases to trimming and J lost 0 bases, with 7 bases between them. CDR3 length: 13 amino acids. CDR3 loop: CSARKRHQETQYF. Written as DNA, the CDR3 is TGCAGTGCTAGAAAACGACACCAAGAGACCCAGTACTTC.

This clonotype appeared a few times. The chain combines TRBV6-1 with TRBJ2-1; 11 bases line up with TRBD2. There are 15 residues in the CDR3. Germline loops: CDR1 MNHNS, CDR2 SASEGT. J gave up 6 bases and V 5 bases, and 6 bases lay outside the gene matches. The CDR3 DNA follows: TGTGCCAGCAGTATTTATAGCGGGGGGGTCAATGAGCAGTTCTTC. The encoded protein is CASSIYSGGVNEQFF.

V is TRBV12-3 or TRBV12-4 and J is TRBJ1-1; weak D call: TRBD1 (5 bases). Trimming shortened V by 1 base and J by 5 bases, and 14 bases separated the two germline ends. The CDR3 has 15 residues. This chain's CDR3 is CASSLGGYGVTEAFF. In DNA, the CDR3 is TGTGCCAGCAGTTTAGGGGGGTACGGGGTGACTGAAGCTTTCTTT.

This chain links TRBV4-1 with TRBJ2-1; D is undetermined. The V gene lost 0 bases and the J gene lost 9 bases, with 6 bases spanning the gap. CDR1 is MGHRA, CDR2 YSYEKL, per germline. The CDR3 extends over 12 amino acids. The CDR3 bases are TGCGCCAGCAGCCAAGATCGCTCTGAGCAGTTCTTC. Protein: CASSQDRSEQFF.